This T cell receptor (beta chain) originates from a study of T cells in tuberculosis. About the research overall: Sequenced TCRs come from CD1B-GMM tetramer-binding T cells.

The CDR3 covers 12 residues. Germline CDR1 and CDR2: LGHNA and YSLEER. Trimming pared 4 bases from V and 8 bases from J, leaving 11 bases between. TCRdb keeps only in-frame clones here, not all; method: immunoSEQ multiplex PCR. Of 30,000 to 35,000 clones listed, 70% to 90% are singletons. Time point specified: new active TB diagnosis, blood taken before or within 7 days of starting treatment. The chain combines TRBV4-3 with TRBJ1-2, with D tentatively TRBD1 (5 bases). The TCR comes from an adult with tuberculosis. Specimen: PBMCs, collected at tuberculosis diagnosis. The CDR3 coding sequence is TGCGCCAGCAGCCCTCCATCAGGGGGCTACACCTTC. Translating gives CASSPPSGGYTF.